This entry features one TCR beta chain sequence. No antigen is known for it. The data were obtained in a study of T cell repertoires in cytomegalovirus infection. As for the study in general: Shared public TCR beta signatures pointed to both CMV infection and a matching HLA type.

Study-wide results and caveats: Carriers of CMV plus the relevant HLA were identified by cumulative public TCR beta family frequency.

V was trimmed by 5 bases and J by 10 bases, leaving 20 bases between them. Per germline, CDR1 SEHNR and CDR2 FQNEAQ (reference sequence). The CDR3 loop spans 14 amino acids. TCRdb independently ran MiXCR on the reads; one entry per CDR3 protein. Seen here are about 330,000 distinct CDR3 sequences, over 7.5% observed once, and the top ten hold around 4.1%. Sequencing was done on a sample of PBMCs. This receptor was identified in a human donor in good health (CMV status not recorded). Some clones in this sample may be carry-over from other donors' samples. This chain joins TRBV7-9 and TRBJ1-1; maybe TRBD1 (6 bases). The CDR3 loop is CASSPRGGGVGAFF. In nucleotides, the CDR3 is TGTGCCAGCAGCCCGCGAGGGGGTGGGGTTGGAGCTTTCTTT.